One and the same sample provided the 6 T cell receptor beta chains below, sequenced in a study of identical twins. TCRdb re-derived calls from the 5' RACE reads in MiXCR, one entry per CDR3 protein. Of some 230,000 distinct CDR3 sequences listed, 6% to 7% are singletons. This same sample was also part of a study on T cells expressing NK-cell markers.

The sample consisted of CD8+ T cells sorted from blood. The receptors stem from a woman younger than 35 in good health.

This clonotype was observed a handful of times. The chain joins TRBV20-1 to TRBJ1-1; 9 positions match TRBD1. The germline V gene has CDR1 DFQATT and CDR2 SNEGSKA (reference sequence). V shed 5 bases, J shed 6 bases, and the junction held 10 bases outside the gene matches. CDR3 length: 14 amino acids. The CDR3 loop is CSAGDRDRVSEAFF. The CDR3 nucleotides are TGCAGTGCTGGGGACCGGGACAGGGTATCTGAAGCTTTCTTT.

This clonotype was counted between two and nine times. CDR3 DNA sequence: TGTGCCAGCAGCTTACTGGACAGGGGGAACACTGAAGCTTTCTTT. Its protein product is CASSLLDRGNTEAFF. The V and J genes are TRBV11-2 and TRBJ1-1, with TRBD1 matching 9 bases. The V gene end was trimmed by 2 bases and the J gene end by 1 base; junction bases not matched to a gene: 2. The CDR3 has 15 amino acids. Germline CDR1 is SGHAT and CDR2 is FQNNGV.

This clonotype was seen a few times. CDR3 sequence: CASSWITEGLSYEQYF. The CDR3 nucleotides read TGTGCCAGCAGTTGGATTACGGAGGGTCTCTCCTACGAGCAGTACTTC. The chain combines TRBV6-5 with TRBJ2-7, with a weak D call TRBD2 (6 bases). Trimming pared 4 bases from V and 0 bases from J, leaving 16 bases between. Germline CDR1 reads MNHEY; CDR2 reads SVGAGI. This CDR3 has 16 amino acids.

This chain links TRBV20-1 with TRBJ1-2; D gene ambiguous. Germline V gives CDR1 DFQATT, CDR2 SNEGSKA (reference sequence). The CDR3 sequence is 12 residues long. The V and J ends lost 5 bases and 2 bases respectively, with 9 bases between them. For the CDR3, the DNA is TGCAGTGCTTTTCACCAGAACTATGGCTACACCTTC. Its protein product is CSAFHQNYGYTF.

This clonotype was observed at least ten times. This sequence joins TRBV28 and TRBJ2-1; the match to TRBD1 covers 7 bases. Germline V CDR1 and CDR2: MDHEN, SYDVKM. The CDR3 covers 15 residues. V shed 9 bases and J 3 bases; nucleotides not matched to a gene: 11. CDR3 DNA: TGTGCCAGTCCTCTTCAGGGGGACCTCTACAATGAGCAGTTCTTC. Its protein is CASPLQGDLYNEQFF.

This clonotype appeared a few times. The rearrangement links TRBV20-1 to TRBJ1-2, with D perhaps matching TRBD1 (6 bases). V lost 0 bases, J lost 5 bases, and 19 bases lay in between. This CDR3 region has 16 residues. Looked up from germline, CDR1 is DFQATT and CDR2 is SNEGSKA (reference sequence). The CDR3, as DNA: TGCAGTGCTAGAGATCGGAGGGGGGACACCGCGTATGGCTACACCTTC. It is translated as CSARDRRGDTAYGYTF.